This entry lists 27 T cell receptor beta chains sequenced from one sample in a study of cytomegalovirus exposure and HLA in healthy donors. The study ran its PCR with 60 Vbeta and 13 Jbeta primers. The assay was immunoSEQ multiplex PCR, and TCRdb's table has in-frame clones only and misses some. Among 150,000 to 200,000 clones, about 80% were seen once, and the ten largest hold 0.6% to 0.7%. The sequenced material came from PBMCs. Source of these receptors: a boy aged 5-17 years in good health and CMV-seronegative.

A remark on this clone: This CDR3 is also generated by other DNA sequences in the sample. V is TRBV7-3 and J is TRBJ2-3, with a possible D match to TRBD1 (5 bases). The CDR3 extends over 14 amino acids. Germline lookup yields CDR1 SGHTA and CDR2 FQGTGA. Trimming cost V 6 bases and J 2 bases, with 12 bases left between them. The CDR3 is CASSSTGSTDTQYF. DNA of the CDR3: TGTGCCAGCAGTTCCACAGGTTCCACAGATACGCAGTATTTT.

The chain joins TRBV19 to TRBJ2-7; D might be TRBD2 (5 bases). Germline CDR1 LNHDA, CDR2 SQIVND (reference sequence). Trimming stripped 9 bases from V and 4 bases from J, with 16 bases between. This CDR3 has 13 amino acids. As DNA, the CDR3 is TGTGCCAGCGCTCGGCCCGGGAATTACGAGCAGTACTTC. Its translation is CASARPGNYEQYF.

The CDR3 DNA follows: TGTGCCAGCAGGAGAGGCCACACTGAAGCTTTCTTT. Translated, it gives CASRRGHTEAFF. The genes are TRBV28 and TRBJ1-1; no reliable D call. This CDR3 region has 12 residues. V gave up 6 bases and J gave up 3 bases, with 8 bases separating them. Per the germline V gene, CDR1 is MDHEN and CDR2 is SYDVKM.

The V and J genes are TRBV6-1 and TRBJ2-1; 12 bases are shared with TRBD2. Trimming took 3 bases from V and 5 from J; bases not matched to a gene: 11. Germline values: CDR1 MNHNS, CDR2 SASEGT. The CDR3 runs 18 residues. In nucleotides, the CDR3 is TGTGCCAGCAGTGACCCCCTCTTAACTAGCGGGAGGAACAATGAGCAGTTCTTC. It is translated as CASSDPLLTSGRNNEQFF.

The rearrangement joins TRBV5-1 to TRBJ1-3, with 8 bases fitting TRBD1. Germline V gene data show CDR1 as SGHRS and CDR2 as YFSETQ. The CDR3 is made up of 15 amino acids. With V trimmed by 4 bases and J by 2 bases, 5 bases remained unmatched. The CDR3 nucleotides are TGCGCCAGCAGCATACAGGGGGAAGCTGGAAACACCATATATTTT. It translates to CASSIQGEAGNTIYF.

V and J are TRBV19 and TRBJ2-5; the D is unclear. CDR1 is LNHDA and CDR2 is SQIVND in the germline V gene (reference sequence). Trimming cost V 3 bases and J 5 bases, with 13 bases left between them. The CDR3 is 14 residues long. CDR3 in amino acids: CASSMYNSRETQYF. The CDR3 DNA reads TGTGCCAGTAGTATGTATAACAGCAGGGAGACCCAGTACTTC.

This clone was detected only a few times. This chain links TRBV6-1 with TRBJ2-3, with a possible D match to TRBD2 (5 bases). Trimming removed 1 base at V and 5 bases at J, with 16 bases between. The CDR3 runs to 16 residues. Germline CDR1 is MNHNS and CDR2 is SASEGT. The CDR3 DNA sequence: TGTGCCAGCAGTGAAGAGGTGTGGAGGAGCGGAGATACGCAGTATTTT. It specifies CASSEEVWRSGDTQYF.

The gene calls are TRBV7-6 and TRBJ2-7, with TRBD1 matching over 8 bases. Germline V gives CDR1 SGHVS, CDR2 FNYEAQ. The CDR3 extends over 14 amino acids. Trimming cost V 5 bases and J 2 bases; bases outside gene matches: 5. As DNA, the CDR3 is TGTGCCAGCAGCGCCCGGACAGGGCCCTACGAGCAGTACTTC. Translated, it gives CASSARTGPYEQYF.

The chain joins TRBV4-3 to TRBJ2-5, with D perhaps TRBD1 (5 bases). The V gene lost 0 bases and the J gene lost 2 bases, with 10 bases spanning the gap. The CDR3 has 15 amino acids. Germline values: CDR1 LGHNA, CDR2 YSLEER. As DNA, the CDR3 is TGCGCCAGCAGCCAAGATCAGCAGGGTCAAGAGACCCAGTACTTC. It codes for CASSQDQQGQETQYF.

The J gene is TRBJ1-6, the V gene TRBV28, with 7 positions matching TRBD1. This CDR3 spans 14 amino acids. V shed 7 bases, J shed 8 bases, and the junction held 8 bases outside the gene matches. Looked up from germline, CDR1 is MDHEN and CDR2 is SYDVKM. The DNA of the CDR3 is TGTGCCAGCATACCGACAGGGCATGATTCACCCCTCCACTTT. As protein: CASIPTGHDSPLHF.

This clone was recorded only once. The chain is built from TRBV7-2 and TRBJ2-3; 8 bases are shared with TRBD2. Trimming cost V 6 bases and J 4 bases; bases outside gene matches: 9. CDR3 size: 15 residues. Per the germline V gene, CDR1 is SGHTA and CDR2 is FQGNSA. CDR3 nucleotides: TGTGCCAGCAGTTCAGGGTTAGCGGGACCAGATACGCAGTATTTT. This translates into CASSSGLAGPDTQYF.

The rearrangement joins TRBV27 to TRBJ1-2, with D perhaps matching TRBD1 (5 bases). CDR1 and CDR2 (germline): MNHEY, SMNVEV (reference sequence). Trimming removed 6 bases at V and 4 bases at J, with 15 bases between. The CDR3 runs to 14 residues. The CDR3 loop is CASSREGRGYGYTF. In DNA, the CDR3 is TGTGCCAGCAGCCGGGAGGGGCGCGGCTATGGCTACACCTTC.

The rearrangement joins TRBV5-6 to TRBJ1-1; D not certain. Germline values: CDR1 SGHDT, CDR2 YYEEEE. Between the trimmed V and J ends, which lost 4 bases and 3 bases, there was a span of 28 bases. This CDR3 contains 19 residues. The CDR3 loop reads CASSPQLSRVRIGDTEAFF. CDR3 DNA sequence: TGTGCCAGCAGCCCCCAATTGAGTCGTGTACGGATCGGAGACACTGAAGCTTTCTTT. Full variable domain (outside the CDR3, taken from reference TRBV5-6 and TRBJ1-1): DAGVTQSPTHLIKTRGQQVTLRCSPKSGHDTVSWYQQALGQGPQFIFQYYEEEERQRGNFPDRFSGHQFPNYSSELNVNALLLGDSALYLCASSPQLSRVRIGDTEAFFGQGTRLTVV.

The J gene is TRBJ1-2, the V gene TRBV29-1, with D hard to call. CDR1 SQVTM and CDR2 ANQGSEA come from the germline V gene. CDR3 length: 11 residues. The ends were cut back, 0 bases at V and 4 bases at J, with 3 bases in the middle. The CDR3 reads CSVEDRYGYTF. The CDR3 bases are TGCAGCGTTGAAGATCGCTATGGCTACACCTTC.

This chain uses TRBV15 with TRBJ1-2, with D possibly TRBD1 on 5 matching bases. This CDR3 is built from 14 residues. Trimming pared 0 bases from V and 4 bases from J, leaving 9 bases between. The germline gives CDR1 LNHNV, CDR2 YYDKDF (reference sequence). The CDR3 here is CATSRDLGGYGYTF. In DNA form, the CDR3 reads TGTGCCACCAGCAGAGATTTGGGGGGCTATGGCTACACCTTC.

This clone appeared once. This rearrangement joins TRBV7-3 to TRBJ2-2; 11 nucleotides agree with TRBD2. V was clipped by 3 bases and J by 9 bases; unmatched bases: 3. The CDR3 extends over 14 amino acids. CDR1 SGHTA and CDR2 FQGTGA come from the germline V gene. The CDR3 spells CASSFSTSGRELFF. The CDR3 DNA reads as TGTGCCAGCAGCTTTTCGACTAGCGGGAGGGAGCTGTTTTTT.

The chain links TRBV7-3 to TRBJ2-3, with 10 positions matching TRBD2. With 1 base clipped from V and 3 bases from J, the junction kept 7 bases outside the gene matches. In germline, CDR1 is SGHTA, CDR2 FQGTGA. The CDR3 has 17 residues. The CDR3 DNA follows: TGTGCCAGCAGCTTAATATCGCTAGCGGGGGAAACAGATACGCAGTATTTT. It yields the protein CASSLISLAGETDTQYF.

This chain connects TRBV9 to TRBJ2-7, with 8 positions matching TRBD1. Germline CDR1 reads SGDLS; CDR2 reads YYNGEE. The CDR3 runs to 13 residues. After removal of 3 bases from V and 2 bases from J, the junction contained 1 base not matched to a gene. CDR3 sequence: CASSATGAYEQYF. The CDR3 nucleotides read TGTGCCAGCAGCGCGACAGGGGCCTACGAGCAGTACTTC.

The chain combines TRBV30 with TRBJ1-1, with 9 positions matching TRBD1. The CDR3 loop spans 15 amino acids. Germline CDR1 reads GTSNPN; CDR2 reads SVGIG (reference sequence). V was pared by 0 bases and J by 1 base, with 3 bases of the junction left unmatched. CDR3 residues: CAWSVTGGWNTEAFF. CDR3 nucleotides: TGTGCCTGGAGTGTGACAGGGGGATGGAACACTGAAGCTTTCTTT.

The V and J genes are TRBV4-2 and TRBJ1-1; 9 bases fit TRBD1. Germline V CDR1 and CDR2: LGHNA, YNFKEQ. This CDR3 region has 15 residues. Unmatched junction bases numbered 2, after V lost 1 base and J lost 2 bases. In DNA form, the CDR3 reads TGTGCCAGCAGCCAAGGGGACAGGGTCAACACTGAAGCTTTCTTT. Translating gives CASSQGDRVNTEAFF.

This clone was counted only a few times. This rearrangement joins TRBV5-1 to TRBJ1-1; D is perhaps TRBD1 (5 bases). The germline CDR1 and CDR2 sequences are SGHRS and YFSETQ. The CDR3 consists of 13 residues. Trimming cost V 0 bases and J 3 bases, with 6 bases left between them. CDR3 protein: CASSLGGDTEAFF. In DNA, the CDR3 is TGCGCCAGCAGCTTGGGGGGGGACACTGAAGCTTTCTTT.

This chain uses TRBV4-2 with TRBJ1-2, with D hard to call. Trimming pared 3 bases from V and 2 bases from J, leaving 13 bases between. There are 15 residues in the CDR3. Germline assignment: CDR1 LGHNA and CDR2 YNFKEQ. CDR3 in DNA: TGTGCCAGCAGCCAGGCAGAAAGACTCAACTATGGCTACACCTTC. Residues: CASSQAERLNYGYTF.

This chain uses TRBV5-4 with TRBJ2-7, with 8 bases lining up with TRBD1. The germline V gene encodes CDR1 SGHNT and CDR2 YYREEE (reference sequence). Unmatched junction bases numbered 9, after V lost 0 bases and J lost 7 bases. The CDR3 is 15 amino acids. DNA of the CDR3: TGTGCCAGCAGCTTGGGGCAGGGGGCCCAGATTGAGCAGTACTTC. It translates to CASSLGQGAQIEQYF. Variable domain in full (rest from reference TRBV5-4 and TRBJ2-7): ETGVTQSPTHLIKTRGQQVTLRCSSQSGHNTVSWYQQALGQGPQFIFQYYREEENGRGNFPPRFSGLQFPNYSSELNVNALELDDSALYLCASSLGQGAQIEQYFGPGTRLTVT.

The chain couples TRBV19 to TRBJ2-2, with 13 positions matching TRBD2. The CDR3 runs 16 residues. Germline CDR1 LNHDA, CDR2 SQIVND (reference sequence). The junction had 5 bases not matched to a gene; V was cut back by 4 bases and J by 6 bases. In nucleotides, the CDR3 is TGTGCCAGTAGTACGCGACTAGCGGGAGGAGCCGGGGAGCTGTTTTTT. This gives the protein CASSTRLAGGAGELFF.

This clone appeared a single time. This rearrangement joins TRBV14 to TRBJ2-1, with D hard to call. V dropped 4 bases and J dropped 10 bases, with 17 bases sitting between them. This CDR3 is 14 amino acids long. Per germline, CDR1 SGHDN and CDR2 FVKESK. For the CDR3, the DNA is TGTGCCAGCAGCCCCTATGGGCCCAAAAGAGAGCAGTTCTTC. As protein: CASSPYGPKREQFF.

This sequence joins TRBV4-1 and TRBJ1-1; D gene unclear. The CDR3 runs 17 residues. Germline values: CDR1 MGHRA, CDR2 YSYEKL. Trimming pared 1 base from V and 4 bases from J, leaving 19 bases between. For the CDR3, the DNA is TGCGCCAGCAGCCAAGCGGTTGCCGAATTCCTTAGCACTGAAGCTTTCTTT. Protein sequence: CASSQAVAEFLSTEAFF.

This clone was seen a handful of times. V is TRBV2 and J is TRBJ2-3; TRBD1 matches at 10 bases. The V segment lost 6 bases and the J segment 2 bases; nucleotides outside the gene matches: 5. Germline CDR1 reads SNHLY; CDR2 reads FYNNEI. There are 15 residues in the CDR3. The CDR3 DNA is TGTGCCAGCAGGGCCGGGACAGGGGACACAGATACGCAGTATTTT. This codes for CASRAGTGDTDTQYF.